These 27 T cell receptor beta chains came from one sample sequenced in a study of tumor-infiltrating lymphocytes in primary liver carcinoma. A primer matching the constant region was used to make TCR beta cDNA from approximately 520 ng of total RNA. Investigators got TCR beta libraries out of three nested multiplex PCR rounds, done with slightly modified ARM-PCR. Forward primers for TRBV1-TRBV30 and a C-beta reverse primer served the first two PCR rounds, at about 10 cycles each. MiXCR, applied by TCRdb to the multiplex PCR reads, yields one record per CDR3 protein. The sample carries about 120,000 distinct CDR3 sequences, less than 75% recorded once. Without any cell sorting, about 18-30 mg of bulk tissue yielded co-extracted RNA and DNA. The specimen sequenced was tumor-adjacent normal liver tissue. The receptors derive from a woman aged 55-69 years with primary liver carcinoma and hepatitis B virus infection.

Remarks on this clonotype: The CDR3 does not close with the conserved phenylalanine or tryptophan, likely indicating a read error. The rearrangement joins TRBV11-2 to TRBJ2-1; no reliable D call. The CDR3 totals 16 residues. Germline loops: CDR1 SGHAT, CDR2 FQNNGV. V was shortened by 0 bases and J by 0 bases, with 9 bases between the two germline ends. The CDR3 DNA is TGTGCCAGCAGCTTAGATCCAGAGAGCTCCTACAATGAGCAGTTCCTC. It specifies CASSLDPESSYNEQFL.

A note on this clonotype: A much larger clonotype is one base distant, so this may be a read error. The chain is built from TRBV14 and TRBJ2-7; 10 bases match TRBD1. Per the germline V gene, CDR1 is SGHDN and CDR2 is FVKESK. The CDR3 totals 14 residues. This CDR3 is CTSSLAGTGEEQYF. The DNA of the CDR3 is TGTACCAGCAGCCTGGCCGGGACAGGGGAGGAGCAGTACTTC.

To note about this clonotype: Without the conserved terminal phenylalanine or tryptophan, this CDR3 likely stems from a read error. Because the CDR3's place on the DNA is in doubt, the DNA is left out and the CDR3 is given as listed by TCRdb. The chain recombines TRBV29-1 with TRBJ2-7; the table's D call, TRBD1, was not checked against the DNA. Germline CDR1 and CDR2: SQVTM and ANQGSEA. From its first to its last residue, the CDR3 has 13 amino acids. The CDR3 sequence is CSVQGVIPYEQHS.

Points on this clonotype: This may be a read error, as it is one base from a much larger clone. This rearrangement joins TRBV14 to TRBJ2-1, with D possibly TRBD2 on 5 matching bases. The CDR3 extends over 15 amino acids. Germline V lookup: CDR1 SGHDN, CDR2 FVKESK. CDR3 sequence: CASSQGTAQYSEQFF. CDR3 sequence (DNA): TGTGCCAGCAGCCAAGGGACTGCGCAGTACAGTGAGCAGTTCTTC.

With respect to this clonotype: This may come from a read error, since a much larger clone is one base off. The chain combines TRBV6-5 with TRBJ1-2, with unresolved D. This CDR3 has 13 residues. The ends were cut back, 0 bases at V and 8 bases at J, with 10 bases in the middle. Germline loops: CDR1 MNHEY, CDR2 SVGAGI. As DNA, the CDR3 is TGTGCCAGCAGTTACTCGGGGATTGGAGGCTACACCTTC. It codes for CASSYSGIGGYTF.

In its sample, this clonotype was seen many times. The chain links TRBV10-2 to TRBJ1-5; 7 positions match TRBD1. The CDR3 runs 14 residues. Germline CDR1 and CDR2: WSHSY and SAAADI. Germline trimming cut 6 bases from V and 4 bases from J; bases unmatched to any gene: 6. The CDR3: CASRGDRENQPQHF. The CDR3, as DNA: TGCGCCAGCAGGGGGGACAGAGAAAATCAGCCCCAGCATTTT.

Comment on this clonotype: This may be a read error, as it is one base from a much larger clone. The rearrangement joins TRBV28 to TRBJ2-1; D might be TRBD1 (5 bases). Germline V lookup: CDR1 MDHEN, CDR2 SYDVKM. CDR3 length equals 17 residues. V was shortened by 2 bases and J by 4 bases, with 18 bases between the two germline ends. CDR3 DNA sequence: TGTGCCAGCAGTTTAGTTTTTAGGAACAGGCGATACAATGAGCAGTTCTTC. Encoded protein: CASSLVFRNRRYNEQFF.

With respect to this clonotype: Sequence at one end of the junction differs from germline and may be a read error. This chain links TRBV11-2 with TRBJ2-1; 7 nucleotides line up with TRBD2. Germline loops: CDR1 SGHAT, CDR2 FQNNGV. The CDR3 has 13 residues. The CDR3 spells CASGLEGAGQNFF. The CDR3 nucleotides are TGTGCCAGCGGCTTAGAGGGAGCGGGGCAGAATTTTTTC.

Worth noting for this clonotype: This may stem from a read error, because a much larger clone lies one nucleotide away. The chain carries TRBV5-1 and TRBJ2-1; 8 bases fit TRBD2. J lost 7 bases, V lost 0 bases, and 9 bases had no gene match. This CDR3 comprises 16 residues. Germline V lookup: CDR1 SGHRS, CDR2 YFSETQ. The CDR3: CASSLARAGGLNEQFF. The CDR3 region has the DNA TGCGCCAGCAGCTTGGCACGGGCGGGAGGTTTAAATGAGCAGTTCTTC.

This clonotype has ten or more counts. The V gene is TRBV5-1, the J gene TRBJ2-1, with TRBD2 matching 10 bases. V shed 0 bases and J 2 bases; nucleotides not matched to a gene: 8. The CDR3 extends over 18 amino acids. In germline, CDR1 is SGHRS, CDR2 YFSETQ. CDR3 protein: CASSLGSGRLGTYNEQFF. The CDR3 DNA sequence: TGCGCCAGCAGCTTGGGTAGCGGGAGGCTCGGTACCTACAATGAGCAGTTCTTC.

This clonotype has a handful of counts. One base away lies a much larger clone, so this may be a sequencing read error. This chain connects TRBV5-6 to TRBJ1-2; 10 nucleotides line up with TRBD1. The trim removed 4 bases at V and 3 bases at J, leaving 12 bases unmatched. Germline V lookup: CDR1 SGHDT, CDR2 YYEEEE. This CDR3 has 17 residues. CDR3 nucleotides: TGTGCCAGCAGCCTCCAGGGTTCGGGACAGGGGTACTATGGCTACACCTTC. Translated: CASSLQGSGQGYYGYTF.

Concerning this clonotype itself: This may be a read error: a much more frequent sequence differs by one nucleotide. The genes are TRBV14 and TRBJ1-1, with unresolved D. The germline gives CDR1 SGHDN, CDR2 FVKESK. CDR3 length equals 13 residues. CDR3 sequence (DNA): TGTGCCAGCAGGCAAGTGGGAGTAGCGTTAGCTTTCTTT. Translating gives CASRQVGVALAFF. The full variable domain, its missing parts supplied by reference TRBV14 and TRBJ1-1, is EAGVTQFPSHSVIEKGQTVTLRCDPISGHDNLYWYRRVMGKEIKFLLHFVKESKQDESGMPNNRFLAERTGGTYSTLKVQPAELEDSGVYFCASRQVGVALAFFGQGTRLTVV.

This chain links TRBV11-1 with TRBJ2-1; D may be TRBD2 (6 bases). CDR1 and CDR2 from the germline V gene are SGHAT and FQDESV (reference sequence). This CDR3 contains 21 residues. Trimming took off 6 bases at V and 2 bases at J, with 32 bases between the two ends. The CDR3 reads CASSPLGGRISPGTTYNEQFF. The CDR3 DNA follows: TGTGCCAGCAGTCCTCTAGGAGGGAGGATATCACCGGGAACGACCTACAATGAGCAGTTCTTC.

J is TRBJ2-1 and V is TRBV14, with 7 bases aligning to TRBD1. The V gene end was trimmed by 7 bases and the J gene end by 5 bases; junction bases not matched to a gene: 8. The CDR3 sequence is 14 residues long. Germline CDR1 SGHDN, CDR2 FVKESK. The CDR3, as DNA: TGTGCCAGCAAGGACAGGACAGTGAACAATGAGCAGTTCTTC. Translation: CASKDRTVNNEQFF.

As to this clonotype: A junction end diverges from the germline sequence, so it may reflect a read error. This sequence joins TRBV29-1 and TRBJ1-2, with D hard to call. Germline V gene lookup returns CDR1 SQVTM and CDR2 ANQGSEA. There are 13 residues in the CDR3. The CDR3 nucleotides are TGCAGCTTTGAATCATATGGATACTATGGCTACACCTTC. It codes for CSFESYGYYGYTF.

Turning to this clonotype: A read error may produce the germline difference seen at one junction end. This chain connects TRBV14 to TRBJ1-6; D is uncertain. From germline, CDR1 is SGHDN and CDR2 FVKESK. There are 14 residues in the CDR3. CDR3 sequence: CTSSEGRENSPLLF. The DNA of the CDR3 is TGTACCAGCAGTGAAGGACGGGAGAATTCACCCCTCCTCTTT.

V is TRBV7-9 and J is TRBJ2-1, with 7 bases aligning to TRBD2. The CDR3 totals 16 residues. Looked up from germline, CDR1 is SEHNR and CDR2 is FQNEAQ (reference sequence). The J segment lost 3 bases and the V segment lost 3 bases, leaving 8 bases of the junction unmatched. The CDR3 here is CASSLGLAEDYNEQFF. The CDR3 DNA follows: TGTGCCAGCAGCTTGGGGCTAGCGGAAGACTACAATGAGCAGTTCTTC. Full variable domain (rest looked up from reference TRBV7-9 and TRBJ2-1): DTGVSQNPRHKITKRGQNVTFRCDPISEHNRLYWYRQTLGQGPEFLTYFQNEAQLEKSRLLSDRFSAERPKGSFSTLEIQRTEQGDSAMYLCASSLGLAEDYNEQFFGPGTRLTVL.

This clonotype was counted once. This may stem from a read error, because a much larger clone lies one nucleotide away. The V and J genes are TRBV4-2 and TRBJ2-6, with D possibly matching TRBD2 (5 bases). The CDR3 runs 16 residues. Germline V gene data show CDR1 as LGHNA and CDR2 as YNFKEQ. The CDR3 here is CAISQNGGFGANVLTF. The DNA of the CDR3 is TGTGCCATCAGCCAGAATGGCGGGTTTGGGGCCAACGTCCTGACTTTC.

The rearrangement links TRBV6-5 to TRBJ2-5; TRBD2 is a possible D gene (7 bases). V lost 6 bases to trimming and J lost 14 bases, with 22 bases between them. The CDR3 covers 13 residues. CDR1 is MNHEY and CDR2 is SVGAGI in the germline V gene. CDR3 sequence reads: CASRKGGEGIHYF. The DNA for the CDR3 is TGTGCCAGCAGGAAAGGGGGGGAGGGGATCCACTACTTC.

On this clonotype: The CDR3 ends on some other residue instead of the conserved phenylalanine or tryptophan, so this is likely a read error. The DNA of the CDR3 is TGTGCCTGGGAAGGGACAGGGGGGTTTGGTCAGCCCCAGCATCTT. Protein: CAWEGTGGFGQPQHL. The chain couples TRBV30 to TRBJ1-5, with TRBD1 identical over 11 bases. The CDR3 is 15 amino acids. Germline trimming cut 5 bases from V and 6 bases from J; bases unmatched to any gene: 9. From germline, CDR1 is GTSNPN and CDR2 SVGIG (reference sequence).

Points on this clonotype: A much bigger clone sits one base away, suggesting this may be a read error. The gene calls are TRBV12-3 or TRBV12-4 and TRBJ2-5; D perhaps matches TRBD1 (6 bases). There are 15 residues in the CDR3. The CDR3 coding sequence is TGTACCAGCAGTCGCCAGGACAGCCCAGGAGAGACCCAGTACTTC. Translating gives CTSSRQDSPGETQYF.

This clonotype was counted ten times or more. The chain uses TRBV29-1 and TRBJ1-2; D gene ambiguous. The V and J ends lost 4 bases and 3 bases respectively, with 6 bases between them. The CDR3 spans 11 residues. The germline V gene has CDR1 SQVTM and CDR2 ANQGSEA. Here the CDR3 DNA reads TGCAGCGTTGTGCAGGACTATGGCTACACCTTC. This encodes CSVVQDYGYTF.

To note about this clonotype: The junction differs from germline at one of its ends, possibly a read error. This rearrangement joins TRBV5-4 to TRBJ2-2; D remains ambiguous. This CDR3 is 16 amino acids long. Germline CDR1 reads SGHNT; CDR2 reads YYREEE (reference sequence). The CDR3 DNA sequence: TGTGCAAGCAGCCACCGGTCACGGATGAACACCGGGGAGCTGTTTTTT. It is translated as CASSHRSRMNTGELFF.

Many counts were recorded for this clonotype. The chain has TRBV29-1 and TRBJ2-7, with D uncertain. The CDR3 contains 13 residues. CDR1 is SQVTM and CDR2 is ANQGSEA in the germline V gene. V was clipped by 6 bases and J by 2 bases, with 14 bases between them. The CDR3 bases are TGCAGCGTCAGAAAAAGCGAGGCCTACGAGCAGTACTTC. Residues: CSVRKSEAYEQYF.

This clonotype occurred once. Without the conserved terminal phenylalanine or tryptophan, this CDR3 likely stems from a read error. V usage is TRBV19 and J usage is TRBJ2-3, with 7 bases aligning to TRBD1. Trimming took 6 bases from V and 2 from J; bases not matched to a gene: 5. Germline CDR1 reads LNHDA; CDR2 reads SQIVND (reference sequence). This CDR3 has 14 residues. The CDR3 loop reads CASSRQGFTDTQYS. CDR3 DNA: TGTGCCAGTAGCCGACAGGGTTTCACAGATACGCAGTATTCT.

A remark on this clonotype: One junction end does not reproduce the germline sequence, and a read error may be involved. This chain links TRBV5-6 with TRBJ2-3; weak D call: TRBD2 (6 bases). In germline, CDR1 is SGHDT, CDR2 YYEEEE. The CDR3 spans 14 residues. The CDR3 nucleotides are TGTGCCAGCAGCCGGAGGGCGATTATAGATACGCACTATTTT. Encoded protein: CASSRRAIIDTHYF. The variable domain in full, with the rest retrieved from reference TRBV5-6 and TRBJ2-3, is DAGVTQSPTHLIKTRGQQVTLRCSPKSGHDTVSWYQQALGQGPQFIFQYYEEEERQRGNFPDRFSGHQFPNYSSELNVNALLLGDSALYLCASSRRAIIDTHYFGPGTRLTVL.

In regard to this clonotype: Sequence at one end of the junction differs from germline and may be a read error. The V gene is TRBV6-1, the J gene TRBJ1-5; D unresolved. Germline V gene sequence: CDR1 MNHNS, CDR2 SASEGT. The length of the CDR3 is 13 residues. CDR3 bases: TGTGCCAGCAGTGAAGCGCAATTTAGGGCCCAAAATTTT. It encodes CASSEAQFRAQNF.